Below are 30 T cell receptor beta chains sequenced from a single sample in a study of T cell responses to AZD1222 COVID-19 vaccine. Measured with immunoSEQ multiplex PCR; TCRdb has only the in-frame clones, and not every one. The top ten clones hold 4% to 5.5% of a sample with approximately 110,000 clones, approximately 87% of them seen once. This specimen consisted of peripheral blood, obtained 28 days after the second AZD1222 dose. Receptors were obtained from an adult who received the AZD1222 COVID-19 vaccine.

The V and J genes are TRBV6-5 and TRBJ2-2, with D possibly being TRBD1 (7 bases). Trimming took 6 bases from V and 3 from J, leaving 11 bases between them. The CDR3 has 14 residues. Germline values: CDR1 MNHEY, CDR2 SVGAGI. CDR3 nucleotide sequence: TGTGCCAGCAGAACAGGGGAGGACACCGGGGAGCTGTTTTTT. Translation gives CASRTGEDTGELFF.

This rearrangement joins TRBV11-2 to TRBJ2-2; 16 bases match TRBD2. Unmatched junction bases numbered 4, after V lost 6 bases and J lost 0 bases. The CDR3 loop spans 18 amino acids. Germline V CDR1 and CDR2: SGHAT, FQNNGV. The CDR3 DNA reads TGTGCCAGCAGACCCGGGACTAGCGGGAGGGCGAACACCGGGGAGCTGTTTTTT. It codes for CASRPGTSGRANTGELFF.

The V gene is TRBV29-1, the J gene TRBJ2-3; 10 bases map to TRBD2. Trimming cost V 4 bases and J 5 bases; bases outside gene matches: 12. CDR1 is SQVTM and CDR2 is ANQGSEA in the germline V gene. This CDR3 spans 16 amino acids. CDR3 bases: TGCAGCGTTGGGCGGCTAGCGGGAGTGGAAGGAGATACGCAGTATTTT. It yields the protein CSVGRLAGVEGDTQYF.

The rearrangement links TRBV5-1 to TRBJ2-7; TRBD1 matches 8 bases. This CDR3 region has 16 residues. The germline V gene has CDR1 SGHRS and CDR2 YFSETQ. V lost 3 bases, J lost 3 bases, and 11 bases stayed unmatched. The DNA of the CDR3 is TGCGCCAGCAGCTGGGGACAGGCCCATGGAGGCTACGAGCAGTACTTC. It yields the protein CASSWGQAHGGYEQYF.

The chain combines TRBV7-2 with TRBJ1-5; D is ambiguous. Germline assignment: CDR1 SGHTA and CDR2 FQGNSA. This CDR3 has 14 amino acids. V lost 2 bases and J 0 bases, leaving 5 bases between the germline ends. The CDR3 is CASSLLHSNQPQHF. The CDR3, as DNA: TGTGCCAGCAGCTTACTGCATAGCAATCAGCCCCAGCATTTT.

The chain has TRBV29-1 and TRBJ2-3; 14 nucleotides agree with TRBD2. Germline V CDR1 and CDR2: SQVTM, ANQGSEA. CDR3 size: 17 residues. V was clipped by 8 bases and J by 5 bases; unmatched bases: 15. CDR3 loop: CSILTGGTSGRGDTQYF. DNA for the CDR3: TGCAGCATCCTAACCGGGGGGACTAGCGGGAGAGGAGATACGCAGTATTTT.

This chain links TRBV5-1 with TRBJ1-1; D is perhaps TRBD1 (6 bases). This CDR3 is 13 amino acids long. In germline, CDR1 is SGHRS, CDR2 YFSETQ. Trimming pared 5 bases from V and 0 bases from J, leaving 8 bases between. The CDR3 sequence: CASRRGMNTEAFF. The CDR3 region has the DNA TGCGCCAGCAGGAGGGGGATGAACACTGAAGCTTTCTTT.

The rearrangement links TRBV7-2 to TRBJ2-4; TRBD2 agrees at 10 bases. Germline CDR1 is SGHTA and CDR2 is FQGNSA. The CDR3 sequence is 17 residues long. V was pared by 1 base and J by 9 bases, with 12 bases of the junction left unmatched. This chain's CDR3 is CASSLGSGRAESVIQYF. CDR3 in DNA: TGTGCCAGCAGCTTAGGAAGCGGGAGGGCCGAATCAGTCATTCAGTACTTC.

The rearrangement joins TRBV7-9 to TRBJ2-3; D ambiguous. Trimming took off 4 bases at V and 10 bases at J, with 6 bases between the two ends. Germline assignment: CDR1 SEHNR and CDR2 FQNEAQ (reference sequence). The CDR3 consists of 10 residues. The CDR3 reads CASSYGPQYF. Written as DNA, the CDR3 is TGTGCCAGCAGCTACGGCCCGCAGTATTTT.

The rearrangement joins TRBV4-2 to TRBJ1-4; no firm D call. CDR1 and CDR2 (germline): LGHNA, YNFKEQ. V lost 0 bases to trimming and J lost 7 bases, with 9 bases between them. CDR3 length: 14 amino acids. The CDR3 nucleotides read TGTGCCAGCAGCCAAGATCCCGGGAGTGAAAAACTGTTTTTT. It codes for CASSQDPGSEKLFF.

This chain joins TRBV18 and TRBJ2-7; 7 bases agree with TRBD2. V dropped 3 bases and J dropped 3; count of bases not matched to a gene: 8. CDR1 and CDR2 from the germline V gene are KGHSH and LQKENI. The CDR3 spans 15 residues. Here the CDR3 DNA reads TGTGCCAGCTCACCGGGGAGGGGAAGATTCTACGAGCAGTACTTC. Its protein is CASSPGRGRFYEQYF.

The chain links TRBV2 to TRBJ2-2; D is undetermined. Germline V gene lookup returns CDR1 SNHLY and CDR2 FYNNEI. This CDR3 region has 17 residues. V shed 4 bases and J shed 2 bases, with 17 bases lying between them. The CDR3 is CASSVPSLGPNTGELFF. CDR3 bases: TGTGCCAGCAGTGTTCCCAGCCTAGGACCCAACACCGGGGAGCTGTTTTTT.

The chain has TRBV7-8 and TRBJ1-2; 10 nucleotides agree with TRBD1. The CDR3 length is 14 residues. V dropped 5 bases and J dropped 5; count of bases not matched to a gene: 5. In germline, CDR1 is SGHVS, CDR2 FQNEAQ. CDR3 sequence (DNA): TGTGCCAGCAGCCCGGGACAGGGGTTGTATGGCTACACCTTC. Encoded protein: CASSPGQGLYGYTF.

The chain has TRBV4-2 and TRBJ1-5, with 9 nucleotides matching TRBD1. Germline CDR1 is LGHNA and CDR2 is YNFKEQ. After removal of 0 bases from V and 6 bases from J, the junction contained 6 bases not matched to a gene. The CDR3 length is 16 residues. The CDR3 region has the DNA TGTGCCAGCAGCCAAGATCCGGGACAGGGTTTTCAGCCCCAGCATTTT. It codes for CASSQDPGQGFQPQHF.

The chain recombines TRBV25-1 with TRBJ2-2; weak D call: TRBD2 (6 bases). Germline values: CDR1 MGHDK, CDR2 SYGVNS. V was pared by 7 bases and J by 3 bases, with 12 bases between. The CDR3 has 14 residues. The CDR3 here is CASNDKRDTGELFF. As DNA, the CDR3 is TGTGCCAGCAACGACAAGCGGGACACCGGGGAGCTGTTTTTT. The whole variable domain, remainder taken from reference TRBV25-1 and TRBJ2-2, is EADIYQTPRYLVIGTGKKITLECSQTMGHDKMYWYQQDPGMELHLIHYSYGVNSTEKGDLSSESTVSRIRTEHFPLTLESARPSHTSQYLCASNDKRDTGELFFGEGSRLTVL.

This rearrangement joins TRBV7-3 to TRBJ1-3, with TRBD1 as a possible D gene (5 bases). Germline CDR1 is SGHTA and CDR2 is FQGTGA. There are 15 residues in the CDR3. Deletions cut 2 bases from V and 2 bases from J, with 10 bases between. CDR3 bases: TGTGCCAGCAGCTTACAGGGAACTACTGGAAACACCATATATTTT. It codes for CASSLQGTTGNTIYF.

V is TRBV6-5 and J is TRBJ1-5; TRBD1 might be the D (5 bases). Germline V gene lookup returns CDR1 MNHEY and CDR2 SVGAGI. The CDR3 runs 14 residues. V gave up 5 bases and J gave up 5 bases, with 13 bases separating them. CDR3 region: CASSHRREDQPQHF. CDR3 in DNA: TGTGCCAGCAGTCACCGCAGGGAGGATCAGCCCCAGCATTTT.

The rearrangement joins TRBV7-9 to TRBJ1-4; unclear D gene. Germline V gene data show CDR1 as SEHNR and CDR2 as FQNEAQ (reference sequence). V dropped 0 bases and J dropped 1 base, with 9 bases sitting between them. The CDR3 is 16 amino acids. The CDR3 here is CASSLALGKTNEKLFF. DNA of the CDR3: TGTGCCAGCAGCTTAGCGCTAGGGAAAACTAATGAAAAACTGTTTTTT.

This chain uses TRBV19 with TRBJ2-1; TRBD2 matches at 9 bases. CDR1 and CDR2 from the germline V gene are LNHDA and SQIVND (reference sequence). CDR3 length: 14 amino acids. Trimming removed 7 bases from V and 6 bases from J; junction bases left unmatched: 7. CDR3 amino acids: CASKQLLAGNEQFF. CDR3 in DNA: TGTGCCAGTAAGCAGTTACTAGCGGGCAATGAGCAGTTCTTC.

This rearrangement joins TRBV10-3 to TRBJ1-1; D not resolved. V lost 2 bases, J lost 4 bases, and 14 bases lay in between. CDR1 is ENHRY, CDR2 SYGVKD, per germline. The CDR3 totals 15 residues. DNA of the CDR3: TGTGCCATCAGTGAGGGAGTTGGTGGTGGCACTGAAGCTTTCTTT. It is translated as CAISEGVGGGTEAFF.

Only a few counts were recorded for this clone. The chain recombines TRBV7-3 with TRBJ2-2; 8 bases align to TRBD1. Germline V gene lookup returns CDR1 SGHTA and CDR2 FQGTGA. The CDR3 length is 15 residues. V dropped 5 bases and J dropped 3; count of bases not matched to a gene: 5. The CDR3 reads CASSPLGQDTGELFF. The CDR3 nucleotides read TGTGCCAGCAGCCCACTGGGACAGGACACCGGGGAGCTGTTTTTT.

The chain joins TRBV6-2 or TRBV6-3 to TRBJ2-3; 12 bases are a match to TRBD2. The CDR3 sequence is 18 residues long. The germline V gene has CDR1 MNHEY and CDR2 SVGEGT. With 6 bases clipped from V and 2 bases from J, the junction kept 12 bases outside the gene matches. The CDR3 spells CASSLFGLAGGVTDTQYF. The DNA of the CDR3 is TGTGCCAGCAGCCTATTCGGGCTAGCGGGGGGGGTCACAGATACGCAGTATTTT.

V and J are TRBV6-1 and TRBJ1-2; no reliable D call. This CDR3 contains 16 residues. Per the germline V gene, CDR1 is MNHNS and CDR2 is SASEGT. The V end was cut by 3 bases, the J end by 8 bases, with 22 bases between. DNA of the CDR3: TGTGCCAGCAGTGAGGCGACGACGAGGGTCTCTCGGGGCTACACCTTC. Translated: CASSEATTRVSRGYTF.

The chain carries TRBV11-2 and TRBJ1-1; a possible D gene is TRBD1 (5 bases). CDR1 SGHAT and CDR2 FQNNGV come from the germline V gene. The CDR3 consists of 15 residues. Trimming cost V 7 bases and J 0 bases, with 15 bases left between them. CDR3 nucleotide sequence: TGTGCCAGCACCCGAGGGGCCCTCCTGAACACTGAAGCTTTCTTT. It encodes CASTRGALLNTEAFF.

This chain joins TRBV5-1 and TRBJ1-1; no reliable D call. CDR1 SGHRS and CDR2 YFSETQ come from the germline V gene. Deletions cut 5 bases from V and 2 bases from J, with 7 bases between. This CDR3 has 12 amino acids. CDR3 sequence (DNA): TGCGCCAGCAGGGCAGGAAACACTGAAGCTTTCTTT. Translated, it gives CASRAGNTEAFF.

The chain has TRBV18 and TRBJ2-7; D is uncertain. V gave up 5 bases and J gave up 3 bases, with 5 bases separating them. The CDR3 has 11 amino acids. CDR1 is KGHSH, CDR2 LQKENI, per germline. CDR3 sequence reads: CASSFDYEQYF. The CDR3 coding sequence is TGTGCCAGCTCATTCGACTACGAGCAGTACTTC. Drawing the rest from reference TRBV18 and TRBJ2-7, the complete variable domain is NAGVMQNPRHLVRRRGQEARLRCSPMKGHSHVYWYRQLPEEGLKFMVYLQKENIIDESGMPKERFSAEFPKEGPSILRIQQVVRGDSAAYFCASSFDYEQYFGPGTRLTVT.

This chain connects TRBV19 to TRBJ1-6; D possibly corresponds to TRBD1 (6 bases). The CDR3 runs to 18 residues. The germline V gene has CDR1 LNHDA and CDR2 SQIVND (reference sequence). V shed 7 bases and J shed 5 bases, with 24 bases lying between them. CDR3 sequence reads: CASNNFRGRGQHNSPLHF. The CDR3 DNA sequence: TGTGCCAGTAATAATTTTCGGGGTCGCGGACAGCATAATTCACCCCTCCACTTT.

The chain links TRBV3-1 (or the pseudogene TRBV3-2) to TRBJ1-2; D may be TRBD1 (6 bases). Germline CDR1 LGHDT, CDR2 YNNKEL (reference sequence). The CDR3 has 16 residues. V dropped 1 base and J dropped 5 bases, with 17 bases sitting between them. The CDR3 region has the DNA TGTGCCAGCAGCCAAGCTGAGGGCCAGGGGACTTATGGCTACACCTTC. This sequence encodes CASSQAEGQGTYGYTF.

V and J are TRBV6-4 and TRBJ2-3; no clear D gene. The length of the CDR3 is 13 residues. The V gene lost 0 bases and the J gene lost 13 bases, with 14 bases spanning the gap. Germline V lookup: CDR1 MRHNA, CDR2 SNTAGT. DNA for the CDR3: TGTGCCAGCAGTGACTCCAGGCTTGCCCCGAAGTATTTT. Its protein is CASSDSRLAPKYF.

The chain combines TRBV7-2 with TRBJ2-1; D possibly corresponds to TRBD2 (5 bases). Germline V gene data show CDR1 as SGHTA and CDR2 as FQGNSA. Trimming cost V 1 base and J 5 bases, with 15 bases left between them. This CDR3 region has 16 residues. CDR3 loop: CASSLVWRLADNEQFF. The CDR3, as DNA: TGTGCCAGCAGCTTAGTGTGGCGGCTAGCCGACAATGAGCAGTTCTTC.